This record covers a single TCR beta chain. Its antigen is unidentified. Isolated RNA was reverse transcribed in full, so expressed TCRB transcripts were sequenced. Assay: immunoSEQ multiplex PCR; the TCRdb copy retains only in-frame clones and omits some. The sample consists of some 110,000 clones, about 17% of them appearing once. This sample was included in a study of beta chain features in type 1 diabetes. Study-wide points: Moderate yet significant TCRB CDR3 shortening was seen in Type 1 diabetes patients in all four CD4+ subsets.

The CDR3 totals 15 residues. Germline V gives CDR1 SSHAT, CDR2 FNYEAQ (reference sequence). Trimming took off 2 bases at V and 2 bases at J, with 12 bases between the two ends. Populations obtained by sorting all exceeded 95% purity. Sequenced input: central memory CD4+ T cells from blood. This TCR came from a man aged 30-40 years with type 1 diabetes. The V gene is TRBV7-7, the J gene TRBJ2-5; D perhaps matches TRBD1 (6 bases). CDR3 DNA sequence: TGTGCCAGCAGCTTACACCTTGACAGGCAAGAGACCCAGTACTTC. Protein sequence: CASSLHLDRQETQYF.